This TCR beta chain appears in the sequencing data of a study of T cell clusters in autoimmune cytopenias. Overall study results and limits: The T cell clusters came from computational analysis alone and lack functional validation.

Approximately 40,000 genome equivalents of blood DNA were amplified for TRB. Multiplex touch-down PCR amplified TRB using TRB-A and TRB-B pools in one tube. TCRdb re-called the multiplex PCR reads and shows each CDR3 protein once, DNA omitted. This listing includes roughly 6,100 distinct CDR3 sequences. Notes on this clonotype: Its target is not known.

The CDR3 is 12 residues long. Germline CDR1 is MNHNS and CDR2 is SASEGT. These records were also assigned to another study, of T cell repertoires in aging, cancer and after chemotherapy. As that study records: The full dataset contained several million TCR reads. Compared with age-matched healthy donors, untreated hematological or solid cancer patients showed higher blood TCR clonality. In cancer patients, declining TCR diversity with age involved lost richness and lost evenness.

The genes are TRBV6-1 and TRBJ1-1; TCRdb lists TRBD1, though no DNA is available to test this call. Sequencing was carried out using peripheral blood. This receptor was identified in a human donor in good health. The CDR3 protein is CASVLGVTEAFF.